This T cell receptor beta chain was captured by sequencing in a study of T cells expressing NK-cell markers. Study results and caveats: Also leading the CD3+CD56-NKG2C+ fraction in a few donors were these clonotypes. The study found dominant NKG2C+ clonotypes at roughly 1.0-8% of CD8+ T cells in six donors.

UMI-tagged 5'RACE template switching yielded the TCR beta cDNA. TCRdb reanalyzed the 5' RACE reads, giving one entry per CDR3 protein sequence and no DNA. This sample's table has some 600,000 distinct CDR3 sequences. Germline V gene lookup returns CDR1 MNHNS and CDR2 SASEGT. This CDR3 contains 15 residues. Concerning this clonotype: Its antigen remains unidentified.

This chain links TRBV6-1 with TRBJ1-2; checking the TCRdb D call of TRBD1 is not possible without DNA. The receptor was derived from a man between 18 and 35 years old in good health. The sequenced sample consisted of blood T cells: a sorted CD56 or NKG2C T cell subset, CD4+ or CD8+ T cells, or bulk PBMC T cells (not recorded which). This CDR3 reads CASTQDRAEGYGYTF.